The rows below give T cell receptor beta chains drawn from one sample of a study of control samples from healthy donors and cancer patients. Produced via immunoSEQ multiplex PCR; TCRdb's table is partial and in-frame only. The sample holds some 130,000 clones, around 93% seen once. Sequencing was performed on PBMCs. Every receptor here comes from a man aged 50 or older with head and neck cancer. Each CDR3 is given with its conserved first and last residue. Fields, in order: J gene, D gene, clone size, V gene, CDR3 protein, CDR3 DNA. A D gene is named only where the DNA matches it firmly. Rows give clone size only sometimes, using once, few, many, or a class for an expanded clone.

>TRBJ2-7|TRBD2|NA|TRBV5-4
CASSLGVGGAIEQYF
TGTGCCAGCAGCTTGGGGGTCGGGGGGGCCATCGAGCAGTACTTC
>TRBJ2-2|NA|NA|TRBV7-6
CASSHIGGNTGELFF
TGTGCCAGCAGCCATATAGGGGGGAACACCGGGGAGCTGTTTTTT
>TRBJ1-2|TRBD1|many|TRBV30
CAWSAKTGWNGYTF
TGTGCCTGGAGCGCAAAGACAGGGTGGAATGGCTACACCTTC
>TRBJ2-7|TRBD1|NA|TRBV11-3
CASRLRIDRGVPYEQYF
TGTGCCAGCAGGCTTAGAATCGACAGGGGTGTCCCCTACGAGCAGTACTTC
>TRBJ1-2|NA|NA|TRBV19
CASSPPGGLEGYTF
TGTGCCAGTAGTCCTCCCGGAGGCCTCGAGGGCTACACCTTC
>TRBJ2-1|NA|NA|TRBV5-1
CASKGSVSYNEQFF
TGCGCCAGCAAGGGAAGCGTATCCTACAATGAGCAGTTCTTC
>TRBJ2-5|TRBD2|NA|TRBV7-2
CASSFPSGGTLQETQYF
TGTGCCAGCAGCTTCCCTAGCGGGGGAACTTTACAAGAGACCCAGTACTTC
>TRBJ1-1|TRBD1|NA|TRBV6-5
CASSFRTGGNGAEAFF
TGTGCCAGCAGTTTTCGGACAGGGGGGAACGGCGCTGAAGCTTTCTTT
>TRBJ2-3|TRBD2|NA|TRBV5-1
CASSLFGGTSTDTQYF
TGCGCCAGCAGCTTGTTCGGGGGGACTAGCACAGATACGCAGTATTTT
>TRBJ2-7|NA|NA|TRBV11-2
CASSLEVDRDEQYF
TGTGCCAGCAGCTTAGAGGTGGATCGCGACGAGCAGTACTTC
>TRBJ1-2|TRBD1|NA|TRBV12-3/TRBV12-4
CASSPTGFYGYTF
TGTGCCAGCAGTCCGACAGGGTTCTATGGCTACACCTTC
>TRBJ2-7|TRBD2|NA|TRBV5-1
CASSYRQGGYSGGRYEQYF
TGCGCCAGCAGCTACCGACAGGGTGGATATAGCGGGGGACGCTACGAGCAGTACTTC
>TRBJ1-6|NA|medium-sized|TRBV10-3
CAIRVSGNNSPLHF
TGTGCCATCAGGGTATCGGGCAATAATTCACCCCTCCACTTT
>TRBJ1-1|NA|once|TRBV28
CASSLVYSGFMNTEAFF
TGTGCCAGCAGTTTAGTTTACAGCGGATTCATGAACACTGAAGCTTTCTTT
>TRBJ2-3|NA|NA|TRBV25-1
CASSEPGTDTQYF
TGTGCCAGCAGTGAGCCGGGTACAGATACGCAGTATTTT
>TRBJ1-5|NA|NA|TRBV9
CASSVDGNQPQHF
TGTGCCAGCAGCGTAGACGGCAATCAGCCCCAGCATTTT
>TRBJ1-4|NA|NA|TRBV5-1
CASSLEGFEKLFF
TGCGCCAGCAGCTTGGAGGGTTTTGAAAAACTGTTTTTT
>TRBJ2-7|NA|NA|TRBV5-4
CASSLEAFSYEQYF
TGTGCCAGCAGCTTGGAGGCTTTCTCCTACGAGCAGTACTTC
>TRBJ2-3|TRBD2|NA|TRBV7-3
CASSWTSSSTDTQYF
TGTGCCAGCAGTTGGACTAGCTCTAGCACAGATACGCAGTATTTT
>TRBJ2-1|TRBD1|NA|TRBV11-2
CASSLEGQGAYNEQFF
TGTGCCAGCAGCTTAGAGGGGCAGGGGGCCTACAATGAGCAGTTCTTC
>TRBJ2-2|NA|once|TRBV9
CASSVEEGTGELFF
TGTGCCAGCAGCGTAGAGGAGGGGACCGGGGAGCTGTTTTTT
>TRBJ1-5|NA|NA|TRBV6-2/TRBV6-3
CASSQGGSPQHF
TGTGCCAGCAGCCAGGGTGGCTCGCCCCAGCATTTT
>TRBJ1-1|TRBD1|NA|TRBV5-4
CASSSDRGLNTEAFF
TGTGCCAGCAGCTCAGACAGGGGTCTTAACACTGAAGCTTTCTTT
>TRBJ1-1|NA|NA|TRBV30
CAWSSGRGRTEAFF
TGTGCCTGGAGTTCTGGCAGGGGTCGCACTGAAGCTTTCTTT
>TRBJ1-5|TRBD1|NA|TRBV29-1
CSVNDRGGNQPQHF
TGCAGCGTTAATGACAGGGGAGGTAATCAGCCCCAGCATTTT
>TRBJ1-1|TRBD1|NA|TRBV18
CASSPFPGQGTPEAFF
TGTGCCAGCTCACCATTTCCGGGACAGGGGACTCCTGAAGCTTTCTTT
>TRBJ1-5|NA|NA|TRBV20-1
CSARNGQPQHF
TGCAGTGCTAGAAATGGCCAGCCCCAGCATTTT
>TRBJ1-2|NA|few|TRBV7-9
CASSERGGYGYTF
TGTGCCAGCAGCGAGAGAGGGGGCTATGGCTACACCTTC
>TRBJ1-1|NA|NA|TRBV29-1
CSAQGGGDTEAFF
TGCAGCGCCCAAGGGGGAGGGGACACTGAAGCTTTCTTT
>TRBJ2-3|NA|NA|TRBV6-5
CASSRGISDTQYF
TGTGCCAGCAGCCGGGGGATCTCAGATACGCAGTATTTT
>TRBJ2-2|TRBD1|NA|TRBV6-5
CASSYEDRGGTGELFF
TGTGCCAGCAGTTACGAGGACAGGGGGGGCACCGGGGAGCTGTTTTTT
>TRBJ2-3|TRBD1|NA|TRBV18
CASSPLTGGVDTQYF
TGTGCCAGCTCACCACTGACAGGGGGTGTGGATACGCAGTATTTT
>TRBJ2-5|NA|NA|TRBV19
CASSIQGYQQETQYF
TGTGCCAGTAGTATCCAGGGCTATCAACAAGAGACCCAGTACTTC
>TRBJ1-4|NA|NA|TRBV30
CAWRRGNTGNEKLFF
TGTGCCTGGAGGAGGGGGAATACGGGAAATGAAAAACTGTTTTTT
>TRBJ1-2|TRBD1|NA|TRBV5-5
CASSPEWDREDYGYTF
TGTGCCAGCAGCCCCGAGTGGGACAGGGAGGACTATGGCTACACCTTC
>TRBJ2-1|TRBD1|NA|TRBV7-9
CASSRTGANEQFF
TGTGCCAGCAGCCGAACAGGGGCGAATGAGCAGTTCTTC
>TRBJ2-7|NA|few|TRBV19
CASSIQESYEQYF
TGTGCCAGTAGTATCCAGGAGTCCTACGAGCAGTACTTC
>TRBJ2-4|TRBD1|NA|TRBV29-1
CSVRRTGGRENIQYF
TGCAGCGTTCGTAGAACAGGGGGCCGGGAAAACATTCAGTACTTC
>TRBJ2-1|NA|NA|TRBV5-1
CASSGFYNEQFF
TGCGCCAGCAGTGGGTTCTACAATGAGCAGTTCTTC
>TRBJ2-1|NA|once|TRBV24-1
CATSDFRDEQFF
TGTGCCACCAGTGATTTTCGGGATGAGCAGTTCTTC
>TRBJ1-1|NA|NA|TRBV5-1
CASSLWRRNTEAFF
TGCGCCAGCAGCTTGTGGCGTCGGAACACTGAAGCTTTCTTT
>TRBJ1-1|NA|NA|TRBV30
CAWSGTPGGGIEAFF
TGTGCCTGGAGTGGGACCCCGGGGGGCGGGATTGAAGCTTTCTTT
>TRBJ2-3|NA|NA|TRBV7-3
CASSEGHTDTQYF
TGTGCCAGCAGCGAAGGCCACACAGATACGCAGTATTTT
>TRBJ1-1|NA|NA|TRBV29-1
CSAPGRGNTEAFF
TGCAGCGCTCCGGGCCGCGGGAACACTGAAGCTTTCTTT
>TRBJ1-6|NA|once|TRBV7-2
CASSTNDPPLHF
TGTGCCAGCAGCACAAATGACCCCCCCCTCCACTTT
>TRBJ2-3|TRBD2|NA|TRBV5-1
CASSYPGGPRDTQYF
TGCGCCAGCAGCTACCCGGGGGGGCCGAGGGATACGCAGTATTTT
>TRBJ1-2|NA|NA|TRBV19
CASISPGFGYGYTF
TGTGCCAGTATATCCCCCGGGTTCGGCTATGGCTACACCTTC
>TRBJ2-5|TRBD2|NA|TRBV5-1
CASSSGLADPETQYF
TGCGCCAGCAGCTCAGGACTAGCGGACCCAGAGACCCAGTACTTC
>TRBJ2-3|NA|NA|TRBV6-5
CASSYGGAAPTDTQYF
TGTGCCAGCAGTTACGGGGGGGCGGCACCCACAGATACGCAGTATTTT
>TRBJ2-2|NA|NA|TRBV7-3
CASSPQPRQNTGELFF
TGTGCCAGCAGCCCACAACCTAGACAGAACACCGGGGAGCTGTTTTTT
>TRBJ2-7|NA|NA|TRBV27
CASHSVGLGRSYEQYF
TGTGCCAGCCACTCTGTGGGCCTAGGGCGGTCCTACGAGCAGTACTTC
>TRBJ1-6|NA|NA|TRBV2
CASTGTWDSPLHF
TGTGCCAGTACCGGGACCTGGGATTCACCCCTCCACTTT
>TRBJ2-7|NA|NA|TRBV29-1
CSVEDRARVGEQYF
TGCAGCGTTGAAGATCGTGCGAGGGTTGGCGAGCAGTACTTC
>TRBJ1-5|TRBD1|NA|TRBV11-2
CASSLEATGVQPQHF
TGTGCCAGCAGCTTAGAGGCAACAGGGGTTCAGCCCCAGCATTTT